This TCR beta chain was profiled in a study of early T cells in non-severe SARS-CoV-2 infection. TCRdb reanalysed the 5' RACE reads using MiXCR and keeps one entry per CDR3 protein. The sample lists tens of thousands of distinct CDR3 sequences; about 9% were seen once. The CDR3 has 14 residues. From germline, CDR1 is SQVTM and CDR2 ANQGSEA. The V end was cut by 2 bases, the J end by 0 bases, with 11 bases between. This clonotype was seen repeatedly, ten times or more. The clonotype comes from an adult who was a healthcare worker with PCR-confirmed SARS-CoV-2 infection or an uninfected control (not recorded which). The specimen comprised whole blood, sampled at baseline. This chain uses TRBV29-1 with TRBJ2-7, with D possibly TRBD2 on 6 matching bases. CDR3 amino acids: CSVEPRENSYEQYF. The DNA for the CDR3 is TGCAGCGTTGAACCCCGGGAGAACTCCTACGAGCAGTACTTC.